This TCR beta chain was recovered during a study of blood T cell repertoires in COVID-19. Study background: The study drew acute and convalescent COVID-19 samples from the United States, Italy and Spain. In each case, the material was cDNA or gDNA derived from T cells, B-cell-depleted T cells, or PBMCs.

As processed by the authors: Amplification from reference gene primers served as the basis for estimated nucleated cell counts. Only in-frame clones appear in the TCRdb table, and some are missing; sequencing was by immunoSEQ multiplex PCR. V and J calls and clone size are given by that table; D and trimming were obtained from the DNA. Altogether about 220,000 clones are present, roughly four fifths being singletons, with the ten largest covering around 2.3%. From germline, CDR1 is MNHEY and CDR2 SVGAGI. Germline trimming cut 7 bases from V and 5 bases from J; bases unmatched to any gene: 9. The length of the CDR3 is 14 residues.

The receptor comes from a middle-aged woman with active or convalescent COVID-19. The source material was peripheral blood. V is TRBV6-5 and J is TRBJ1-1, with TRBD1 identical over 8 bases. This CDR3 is CASNTQGGRTEAFF. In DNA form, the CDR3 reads TGTGCCAGCAACACACAGGGGGGGAGGACTGAAGCTTTCTTT.